This T cell receptor beta chain was captured by sequencing in a study of cytomegalovirus exposure and HLA in healthy donors. The study ran its PCR with 60 Vbeta and 13 Jbeta primers. Method: immunoSEQ multiplex PCR; TCRdb's copy keeps in-frame clones and lacks some. Altogether about 170,000 clones are present, around 86% being singletons, with the ten largest covering about 2.3%. CDR3 length: 14 residues. Germline assignment: CDR1 SGHRS and CDR2 YFSETQ. The ends lost 3 bases at V and 5 bases at J; junction bases unmatched: 7. Study-level findings and limits: From TCR beta sequences, most subjects' HLA-A and HLA-B alleles were reportedly predicted accurately. Immune exposure information comprised only CMV serostatus. It was reported in a later analysis that an Asian-associated ancestry cluster showed fewer N-insertions than the 666-donor mean. Researchers counted roughly 150 TCR beta chains as cytomegalovirus-associated.

Worth noting for this clone: Its cognate antigen is unknown.

The sequence derives from a male donor in good health and CMV-seronegative. V is TRBV5-1 and J is TRBJ1-1; 7 bases fit TRBD1. Sequenced material: PBMCs. CDR3 nucleotides: TGCGCCAGCAGCTGGCCCGGGACAGCTACTGAAGCTTTCTTT. Protein sequence: CASSWPGTATEAFF.